This T cell receptor beta chain came from a study of post-analysis software for immune sequencing data. Study results and limitations: Strong same-batch co-clustering of samples appeared with F measure clustering. For normalized Chao1 diversity, multiple sclerosis patients scored significantly lower than controls did. Five TRBV segments were significantly more frequent in patients than in controls. TRBV5-6, TRBV5-1 and TRBV20-1 were among these segments.

CDR3 length: 12 residues. From germline, CDR1 is LNHNV and CDR2 YYDKDF (reference sequence). Concerning this clonotype itself: Its matching antigen is unknown.

Presence of unique molecular identifiers characterized the TCR beta cDNA libraries. There were about 0.85 to 10 million T cells, and around 500,000 cDNA molecules came from them. TCRdb re-called the PCR reads with MiXCR, one entry per CDR3 protein. The sample yields about 380,000 distinct CDR3 sequences, roughly 30% seen once. The receptor's source is a girl between 10 and 17 years old with multiple sclerosis. The sequencing input was blood. The chain recombines TRBV15 with TRBJ2-7; no reliable D call. Near its end, the DNA agrees better with TRBJ2-5, so the J call may be wrong. CDR3 nucleotides: TGTGCCACCAGCAGAGAACGGGAGACCCAGTACTTC. This encodes CATSRERETQYF.